This T cell receptor beta chain was sequenced in a study of blood T cell repertoires in COVID-19. At the level of the study: Both acute and convalescent COVID-19 samples were obtained from the United States, Italy and Spain. In each case, the material was cDNA or gDNA derived from T cells, B-cell-depleted T cells, or PBMCs.

While infection was still active, Seattle patients were enrolled and then followed longitudinally. As processed by the authors: By means of reference gene primer amplification, nucleated cell counts were estimated. Clones were sequenced by immunoSEQ multiplex PCR, and TCRdb holds only the in-frame ones, with some missing. The V and J calls and the clone size are those of that table, but D and trimming were determined from the DNA. The table includes about 210,000 clones, roughly 80% detected once. This clonotype was sampled from a man aged 60-69 years with COVID-19, enrolled during active disease. Input material: peripheral blood.

For the CDR3, the DNA is TGTGCCAGCAGCGACGAAGGGGCGCGCACAGATACGCAGTATTTT. Translating it yields CASSDEGARTDTQYF. The rearrangement links TRBV9 to TRBJ2-3, with D possibly matching TRBD1 (5 bases). The CDR3 has 15 residues. V lost 3 bases to trimming and J lost 1 base, with 12 bases between them. The germline V gene has CDR1 SGDLS and CDR2 YYNGEE.